Below, 10 T cell receptor beta chains from the same sample are listed, as sequenced in a study of T-cell memory formation after mild COVID-19. TCRdb reanalysed the 5' RACE reads using MiXCR and keeps one entry per CDR3 protein. This sample has approximately 260,000 distinct CDR3 sequences, with approximately 16% found just once. Source material: PBMCs or a T cell subset sorted from them (not recorded which). Receptors originate from a man between 18 and 35 years old who had mild COVID-19 (a few samples of this study predate the infection). Cell type and time point are not known.

The genes are TRBV12-3 or TRBV12-4 and TRBJ2-4; D unclear. This CDR3 contains 11 residues. Trimming cost V 6 bases and J 8 bases, with 8 bases left between them. The CDR3 protein is CASSLWDIQYF. CDR3 nucleotide sequence: TGTGCCAGCAGCCTCTGGGACATTCAGTACTTC.

In its sample, this clonotype was seen many times. The rearrangement links TRBV29-1 to TRBJ2-7, with D tentatively TRBD1 (6 bases). V dropped 4 bases and J dropped 2 bases, with 6 bases sitting between them. The germline CDR1 and CDR2 sequences are SQVTM and ANQGSEA. This CDR3 comprises 11 residues. The CDR3 nucleotides are TGCAGCGTTGGGGACACCTACGAGCAGTACGTC. Residues: CSVGDTYEQYV.

This clonotype has more than one count but fewer than ten. The V call is TRBV18, the J call TRBJ2-7, with 7 bases lining up with TRBD2. J was trimmed by 3 bases and V by 3 bases; bases with no gene match: 2. CDR1 is KGHSH, CDR2 LQKENI, per germline. This CDR3 contains 13 residues. The CDR3 nucleotides are TGTGCCAGCTCACCGGGGGGGAACTACGAGCAGTACGTC. Amino acid sequence: CASSPGGNYEQYV.

This clonotype was picked up a small number of times. This chain uses TRBV7-2 with TRBJ2-3; tentatively, D is TRBD2 (7 bases). The V end lost 4 bases, the J end lost 7 bases, and 15 bases lay between the germline ends. The CDR3 runs 14 residues. Germline lookup yields CDR1 SGHTA and CDR2 FQGNSA. In DNA form, the CDR3 reads TGTGCCAGCAGCTGGGGGGGGGCCCTTAATACGCAGTATTTT. This encodes CASSWGGALNTQYF. The full variable domain, its missing parts supplied by reference TRBV7-2 and TRBJ2-3, is GAGVSQSPSNKVTEKGKDVELRCDPISGHTALYWYRQSLGQGLEFLIYFQGNSAPDKSGLPSDRFSAERTGGSVSTLTIQRTQQEDSAVYLCASSWGGALNTQYFGPGTRLTVL.

This clonotype was observed a few times. The genes are TRBV5-1 and TRBJ2-5, with 7 bases that match TRBD2. Trimming removed 0 bases from V and 2 bases from J; junction bases left unmatched: 4. The CDR3 runs 15 residues. Germline values: CDR1 SGHRS, CDR2 YFSETQ. The CDR3 sequence: CASSLGTSLQETQYF. Here the CDR3 DNA reads TGCGCCAGCAGCTTGGGGACTAGTCTACAAGAGACCCAGTACTTC.

This clonotype was picked up many times. The chain has TRBV6-5 and TRBJ1-1; no definite D call. Trimming removed 2 bases at V and 3 bases at J, with 7 bases between. Germline lookup yields CDR1 MNHEY and CDR2 SVGAGI. CDR3 length: 13 amino acids. The CDR3 loop is CASSYRADTEAFF. In nucleotides, the CDR3 is TGTGCCAGCAGTTACCGGGCGGACACTGAAGCTTTCTTT.

This clonotype appeared a few times. This rearrangement joins TRBV7-2 to TRBJ1-2; D is possibly TRBD1 (5 bases). This CDR3 has 16 residues. In germline, CDR1 is SGHTA, CDR2 FQGNSA. V was shortened by 5 bases and J by 4 bases, with 20 bases between the two germline ends. This CDR3 reads CASSPKGRQLGYGYTF. The CDR3, as DNA: TGTGCCAGCAGCCCAAAGGGGAGACAGTTGGGCTATGGCTACACCTTC.

The J gene is TRBJ1-2, the V gene TRBV20-1, with D maybe TRBD1 (5 bases). Looked up from germline, CDR1 is DFQATT and CDR2 is SNEGSKA (reference sequence). The V gene lost 1 base and the J gene lost 4 bases, with 19 bases spanning the gap. The CDR3 runs to 16 residues. The CDR3 here is CSARGDWGRTFYGYTF. The CDR3 nucleotides are TGCAGTGCTAGAGGCGACTGGGGACGGACTTTCTATGGCTACACCTTC.

This clonotype occurred a few times. The chain has TRBV20-1 and TRBJ2-1; 9 nucleotides line up with TRBD1. The CDR3 length is 15 residues. Per germline, CDR1 DFQATT and CDR2 SNEGSKA (reference sequence). After removal of 5 bases from V and 9 bases from J, the junction contained 14 bases not matched to a gene. CDR3 coding DNA: TGCAGTGCTCCAAACCCCGGGACAGGGAATGCTGAGCAGTTCTTC. Its protein product is CSAPNPGTGNAEQFF.

The rearrangement joins TRBV7-2 to TRBJ2-7; unclear D gene. The CDR3 extends over 13 amino acids. Between the trimmed V and J ends, which lost 0 bases and 2 bases, there was a span of 5 bases. Germline assignment: CDR1 SGHTA and CDR2 FQGNSA. CDR3 region: CASSLADPYEQYV. The CDR3, as DNA: TGTGCCAGCAGCTTAGCGGATCCCTACGAGCAGTACGTC.